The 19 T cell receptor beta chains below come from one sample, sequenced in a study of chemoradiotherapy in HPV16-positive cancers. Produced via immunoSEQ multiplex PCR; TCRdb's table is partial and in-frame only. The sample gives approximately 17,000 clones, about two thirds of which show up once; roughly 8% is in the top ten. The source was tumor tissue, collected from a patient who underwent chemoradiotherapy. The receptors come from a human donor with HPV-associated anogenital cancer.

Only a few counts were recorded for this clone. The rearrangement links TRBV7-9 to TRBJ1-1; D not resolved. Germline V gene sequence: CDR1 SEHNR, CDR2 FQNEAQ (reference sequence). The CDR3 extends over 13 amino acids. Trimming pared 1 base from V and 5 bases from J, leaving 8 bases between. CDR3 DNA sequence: TGTGCCAGCAGCTTAGGCGGTGGGACTGAAGCTTTCTTT. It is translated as CASSLGGGTEAFF.

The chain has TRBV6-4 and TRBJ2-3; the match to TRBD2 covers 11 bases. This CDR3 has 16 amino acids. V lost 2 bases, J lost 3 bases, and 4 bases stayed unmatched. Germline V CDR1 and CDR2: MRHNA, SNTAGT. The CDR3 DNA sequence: TGTGCCAGCAGTGACCTAGCGGGAGGCGGGACAGATACGCAGTATTTT. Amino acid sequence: CASSDLAGGGTDTQYF.

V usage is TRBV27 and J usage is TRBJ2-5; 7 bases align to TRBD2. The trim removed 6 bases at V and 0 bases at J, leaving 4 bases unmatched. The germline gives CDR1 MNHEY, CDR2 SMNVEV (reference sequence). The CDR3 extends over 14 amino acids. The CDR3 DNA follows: TGTGCCAGCAGGCAGGCGGGGGACCAAGAGACCCAGTACTTC. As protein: CASRQAGDQETQYF.

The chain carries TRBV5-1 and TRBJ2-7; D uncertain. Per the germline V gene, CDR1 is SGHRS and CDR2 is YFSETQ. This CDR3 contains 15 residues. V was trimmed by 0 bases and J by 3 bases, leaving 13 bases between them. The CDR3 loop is CASSLAAGVDYEQYF. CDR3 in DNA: TGCGCCAGCAGCTTGGCCGCAGGTGTGGACTACGAGCAGTACTTC.

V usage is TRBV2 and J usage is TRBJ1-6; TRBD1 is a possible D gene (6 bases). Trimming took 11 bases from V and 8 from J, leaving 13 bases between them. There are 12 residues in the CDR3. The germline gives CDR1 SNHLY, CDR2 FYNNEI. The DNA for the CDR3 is TGTGCCGGTGAGGGGGGTTATTCACCCCTCCACTTT. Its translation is CAGEGGYSPLHF. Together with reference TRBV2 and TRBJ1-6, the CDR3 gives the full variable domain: EPEVTQTPSHQVTQMGQEVILRCVPISNHLYFYWYRQILGQKVEFLVSFYNNEISEKSEIFDDQFSVERPDGSNFTLKIRSTKLEDSAMYFCAGEGGYSPLHFGNGTRLTVT.

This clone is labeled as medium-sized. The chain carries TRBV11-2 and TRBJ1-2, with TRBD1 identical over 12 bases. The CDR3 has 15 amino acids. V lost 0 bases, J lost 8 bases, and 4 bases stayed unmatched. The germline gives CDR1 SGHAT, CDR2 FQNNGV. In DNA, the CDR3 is TGTGCCAGCAGCTTAGAAGGGACAGGGGGCGGCGGCTACACCTTC. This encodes CASSLEGTGGGGYTF.

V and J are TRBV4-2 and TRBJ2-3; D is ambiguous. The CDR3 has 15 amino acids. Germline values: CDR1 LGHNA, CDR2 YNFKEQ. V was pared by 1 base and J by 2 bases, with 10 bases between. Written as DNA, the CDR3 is TGTGCCAGCAGCCAAGGTCTCGGCTCCACAGATACGCAGTATTTT. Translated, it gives CASSQGLGSTDTQYF.

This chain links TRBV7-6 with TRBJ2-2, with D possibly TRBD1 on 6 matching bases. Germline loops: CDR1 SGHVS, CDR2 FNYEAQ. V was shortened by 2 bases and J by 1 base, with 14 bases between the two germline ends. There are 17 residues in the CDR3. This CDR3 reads CASSLLTGGENTGELFF. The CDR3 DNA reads TGTGCCAGCAGCTTACTAACTGGGGGCGAGAACACCGGGGAGCTGTTTTTT. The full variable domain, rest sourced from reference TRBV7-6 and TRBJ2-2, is GAGVSQSPRYKVTKRGQDVALRCDPISGHVSLYWYRQALGQGPEFLTYFNYEAQQDKSGLPNDRFSAERPEGSISTLTIQRTEQRDSAMYRCASSLLTGGENTGELFFGEGSRLTVL.

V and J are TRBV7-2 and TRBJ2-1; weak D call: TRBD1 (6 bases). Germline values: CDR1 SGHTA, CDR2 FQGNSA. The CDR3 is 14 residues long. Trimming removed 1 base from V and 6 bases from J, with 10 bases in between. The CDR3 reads CASSLGTVPNEQFF. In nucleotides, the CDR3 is TGTGCCAGCAGCTTAGGGACAGTCCCCAATGAGCAGTTCTTC.

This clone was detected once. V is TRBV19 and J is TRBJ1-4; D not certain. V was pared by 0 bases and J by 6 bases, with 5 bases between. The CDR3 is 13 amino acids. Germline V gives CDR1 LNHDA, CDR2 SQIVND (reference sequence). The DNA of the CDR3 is TGTGCCAGTAGTATAGATATGGATGAAAAACTGTTTTTT. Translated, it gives CASSIDMDEKLFF.

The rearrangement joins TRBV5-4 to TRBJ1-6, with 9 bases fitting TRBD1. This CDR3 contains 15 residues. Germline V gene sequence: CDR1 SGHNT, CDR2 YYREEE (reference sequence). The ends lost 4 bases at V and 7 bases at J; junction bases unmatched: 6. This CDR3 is CASSLPGTGNSPLHF. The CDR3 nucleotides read TGTGCCAGCAGCCTACCCGGGACAGGGAATTCACCCCTCCACTTT.

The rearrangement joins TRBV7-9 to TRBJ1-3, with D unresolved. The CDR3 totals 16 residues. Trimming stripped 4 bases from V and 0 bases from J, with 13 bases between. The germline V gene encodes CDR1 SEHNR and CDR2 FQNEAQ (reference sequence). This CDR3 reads CASSSAGQYSGNTIYF. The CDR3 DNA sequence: TGTGCCAGCAGCTCGGCGGGTCAGTACTCTGGAAACACCATATATTTT.

As DNA, the CDR3 is TGTGCCAGCTCACCGACCGGGACGGCAAAGCAGTACTTC. This translates into CASSPTGTAKQYF. V usage is TRBV18 and J usage is TRBJ2-7, with D possibly called TRBD1 or TRBD2 (5 bases each). CDR1 and CDR2 (germline): KGHSH, LQKENI. The V and J ends lost 3 bases and 8 bases respectively, with 14 bases between them. CDR3 length equals 13 residues.

In DNA form, the CDR3 reads TGTGCCAGCAGCTTATGGTTAGCGGAGAACACCGGGGAGCTGTTTTTT. It is translated as CASSLWLAENTGELFF. The rearrangement joins TRBV7-3 to TRBJ2-2, with D possibly TRBD2 on 6 matching bases. Trimming cost V 2 bases and J 1 base, with 11 bases left between them. From germline, CDR1 is SGHTA and CDR2 FQGTGA. This CDR3 is built from 16 residues.

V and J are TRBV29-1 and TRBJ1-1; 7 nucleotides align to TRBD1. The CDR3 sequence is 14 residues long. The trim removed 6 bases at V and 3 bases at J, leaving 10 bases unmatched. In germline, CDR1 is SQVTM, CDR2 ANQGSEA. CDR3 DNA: TGCAGCGTCTCCGACCCAACAGGGGACACTGAAGCTTTCTTT. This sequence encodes CSVSDPTGDTEAFF.

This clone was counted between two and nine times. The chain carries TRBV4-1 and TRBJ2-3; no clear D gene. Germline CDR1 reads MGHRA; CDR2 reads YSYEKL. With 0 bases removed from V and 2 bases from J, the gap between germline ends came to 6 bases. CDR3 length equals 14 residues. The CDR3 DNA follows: TGCGCCAGCAGCCAAGAGGCCTACACAGATACGCAGTATTTT. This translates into CASSQEAYTDTQYF.

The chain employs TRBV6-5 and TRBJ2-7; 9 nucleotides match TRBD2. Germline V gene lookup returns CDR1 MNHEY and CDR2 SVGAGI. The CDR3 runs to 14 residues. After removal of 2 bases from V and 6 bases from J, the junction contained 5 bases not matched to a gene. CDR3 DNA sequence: TGTGCCAGCAGTTACGGCCGGACTAGCGCCGAGCAGTACTTC. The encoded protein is CASSYGRTSAEQYF.

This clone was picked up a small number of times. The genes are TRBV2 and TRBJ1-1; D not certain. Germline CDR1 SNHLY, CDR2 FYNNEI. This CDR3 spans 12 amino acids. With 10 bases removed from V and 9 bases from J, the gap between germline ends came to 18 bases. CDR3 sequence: CATRRDQQKAFF. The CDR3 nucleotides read TGTGCCACCAGACGAGATCAGCAGAAAGCTTTCTTT.

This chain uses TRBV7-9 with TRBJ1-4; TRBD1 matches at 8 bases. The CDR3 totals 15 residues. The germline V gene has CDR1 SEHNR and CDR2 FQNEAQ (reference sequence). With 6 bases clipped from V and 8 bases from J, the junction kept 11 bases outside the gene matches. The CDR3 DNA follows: TGTGCCAGCAGTACGGGGGGACAGGCGGGGGAAAAACTGTTTTTT. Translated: CASSTGGQAGEKLFF.